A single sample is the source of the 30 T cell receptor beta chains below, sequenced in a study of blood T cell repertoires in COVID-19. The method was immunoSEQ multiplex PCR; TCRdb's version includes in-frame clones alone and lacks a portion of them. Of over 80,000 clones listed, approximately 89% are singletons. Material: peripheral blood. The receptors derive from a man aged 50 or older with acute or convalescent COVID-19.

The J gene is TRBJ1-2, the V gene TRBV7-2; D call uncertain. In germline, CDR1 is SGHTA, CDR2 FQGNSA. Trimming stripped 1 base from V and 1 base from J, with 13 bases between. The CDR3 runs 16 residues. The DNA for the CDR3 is TGTGCCAGCAGCTTAGTAGGAACAGCTCTTAACTATGGCTACACCTTC. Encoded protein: CASSLVGTALNYGYTF.

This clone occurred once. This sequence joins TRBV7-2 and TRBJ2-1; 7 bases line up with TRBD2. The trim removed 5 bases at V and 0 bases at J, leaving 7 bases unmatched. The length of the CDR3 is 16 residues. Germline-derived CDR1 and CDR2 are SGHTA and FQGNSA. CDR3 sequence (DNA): TGTGCCAGCAGCCCCATGGGCGGGAGCTCCTACAATGAGCAGTTCTTC. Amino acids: CASSPMGGSSYNEQFF.

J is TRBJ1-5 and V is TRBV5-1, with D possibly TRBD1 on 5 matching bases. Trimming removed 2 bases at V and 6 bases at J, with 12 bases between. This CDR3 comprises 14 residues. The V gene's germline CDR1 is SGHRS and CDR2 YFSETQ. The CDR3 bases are TGCGCCAGCAGCTTTGGAGGGGACGGTCAGCCCCAGCATTTT. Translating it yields CASSFGGDGQPQHF.

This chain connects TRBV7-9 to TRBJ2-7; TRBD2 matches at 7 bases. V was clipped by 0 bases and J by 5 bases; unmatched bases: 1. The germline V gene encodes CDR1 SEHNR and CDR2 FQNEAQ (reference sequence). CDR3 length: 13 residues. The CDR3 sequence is CASSLAGGDEQYF. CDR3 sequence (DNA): TGTGCCAGCAGCTTAGCGGGAGGGGACGAGCAGTACTTC.

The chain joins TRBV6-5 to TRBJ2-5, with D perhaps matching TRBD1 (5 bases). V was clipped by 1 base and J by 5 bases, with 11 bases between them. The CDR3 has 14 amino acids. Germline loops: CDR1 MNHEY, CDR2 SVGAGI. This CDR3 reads CASSYFRVSETQYF. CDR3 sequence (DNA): TGTGCCAGCAGTTACTTCAGGGTTTCCGAGACCCAGTACTTC.

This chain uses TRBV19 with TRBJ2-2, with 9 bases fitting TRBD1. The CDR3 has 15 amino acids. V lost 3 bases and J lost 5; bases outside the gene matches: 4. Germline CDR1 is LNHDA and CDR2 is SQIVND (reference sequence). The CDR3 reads CASSITGTGTGELFF. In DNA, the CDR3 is TGTGCCAGTAGTATTACCGGGACAGGGACCGGGGAGCTGTTTTTT.

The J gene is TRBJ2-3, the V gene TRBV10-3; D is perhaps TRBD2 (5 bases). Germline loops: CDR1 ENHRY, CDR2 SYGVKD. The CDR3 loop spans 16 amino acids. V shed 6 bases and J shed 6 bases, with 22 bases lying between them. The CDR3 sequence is CAISLQSRVLSDTQYF. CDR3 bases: TGTGCCATCAGCCTACAGTCGAGGGTTTTATCGGATACGCAGTATTTT.

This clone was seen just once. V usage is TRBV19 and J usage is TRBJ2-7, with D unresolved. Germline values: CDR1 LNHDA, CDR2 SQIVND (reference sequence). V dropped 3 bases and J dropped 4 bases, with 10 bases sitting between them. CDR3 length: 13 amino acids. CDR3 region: CASSITVLYEQYF. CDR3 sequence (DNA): TGTGCCAGTAGTATCACGGTTCTTTACGAGCAGTACTTC. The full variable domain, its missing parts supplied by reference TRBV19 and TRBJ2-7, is DGGITQSPKYLFRKEGQNVTLSCEQNLNHDAMYWYRQDPGQGLRLIYYSQIVNDFQKGDIAEGYSVSREKKESFPLTVTSAQKNPTAFYLCASSITVLYEQYFGPGTRLTVT.

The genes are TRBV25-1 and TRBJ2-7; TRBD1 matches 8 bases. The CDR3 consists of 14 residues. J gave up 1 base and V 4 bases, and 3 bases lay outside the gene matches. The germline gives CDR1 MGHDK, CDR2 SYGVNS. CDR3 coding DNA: TGTGCCAGCAGTGGGACAGGGTTTTCCTACGAGCAGTACTTC. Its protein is CASSGTGFSYEQYF.

CDR3 nucleotide sequence: TGTGCCAGCAGCTTCCGACAGGGAACAAACACTGAAGCTTTCTTT. This gives the protein CASSFRQGTNTEAFF. V and J are TRBV7-9 and TRBJ1-1, with TRBD1 matching over 7 bases. The V gene end was trimmed by 3 bases and the J gene end by 2 bases; junction bases not matched to a gene: 6. Germline CDR1 reads SEHNR; CDR2 reads FQNEAQ (reference sequence). The CDR3 has 15 residues.

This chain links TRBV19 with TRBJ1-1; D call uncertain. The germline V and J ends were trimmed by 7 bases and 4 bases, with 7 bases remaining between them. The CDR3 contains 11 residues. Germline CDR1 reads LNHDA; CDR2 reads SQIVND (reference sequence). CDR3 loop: CASTRGTEAFF. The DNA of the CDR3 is TGTGCCAGTACCCGGGGCACTGAAGCTTTCTTT.

CDR3 sequence reads: CASSQHTGEGETQYF. The CDR3 region has the DNA TGTGCCAGCAGCCAACATACGGGGGAGGGGGAGACCCAGTACTTC. The rearrangement joins TRBV3-1 (or the pseudogene TRBV3-2) to TRBJ2-5; 7 nucleotides agree with TRBD2. With 2 bases clipped from V and 5 bases from J, the junction kept 8 bases outside the gene matches. The germline CDR1 and CDR2 sequences are LGHDT and YNNKEL (reference sequence). The CDR3 runs to 15 residues.

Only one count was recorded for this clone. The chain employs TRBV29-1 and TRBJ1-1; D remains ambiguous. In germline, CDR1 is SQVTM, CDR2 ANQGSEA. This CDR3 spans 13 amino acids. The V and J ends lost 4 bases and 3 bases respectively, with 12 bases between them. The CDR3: CSVVLAGDTEAFF. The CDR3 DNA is TGCAGCGTTGTGCTCGCCGGGGACACTGAAGCTTTCTTT.

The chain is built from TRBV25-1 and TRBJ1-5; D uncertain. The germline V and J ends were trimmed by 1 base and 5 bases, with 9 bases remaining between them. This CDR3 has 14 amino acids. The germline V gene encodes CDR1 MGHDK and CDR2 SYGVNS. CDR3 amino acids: CASSESGGYQPQHF. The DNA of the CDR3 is TGTGCCAGCAGTGAATCGGGAGGGTATCAGCCCCAGCATTTT.

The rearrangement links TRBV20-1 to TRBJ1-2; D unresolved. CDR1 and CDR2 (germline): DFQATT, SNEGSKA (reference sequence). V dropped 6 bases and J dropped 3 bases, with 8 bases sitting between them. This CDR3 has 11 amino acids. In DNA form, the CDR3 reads TGCAGTGCCACAATTCACTATGGCTACACCTTC. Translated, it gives CSATIHYGYTF.

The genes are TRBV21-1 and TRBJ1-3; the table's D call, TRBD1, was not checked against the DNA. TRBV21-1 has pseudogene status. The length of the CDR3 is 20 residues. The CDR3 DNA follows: TGTGCCAGCAGCATGGATAGGGGGCGACCGGACTACAACTCTGGAAACACCATATATTTT. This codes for CASSMDRGRPDYNSGNTIYF.

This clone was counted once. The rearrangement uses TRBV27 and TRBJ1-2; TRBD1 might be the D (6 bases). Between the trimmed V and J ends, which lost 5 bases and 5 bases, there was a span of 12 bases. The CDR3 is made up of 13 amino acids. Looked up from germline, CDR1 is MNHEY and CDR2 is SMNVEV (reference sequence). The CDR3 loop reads CASSPDSTYGYTF. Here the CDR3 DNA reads TGTGCCAGCAGTCCGGACAGCACTTATGGCTACACCTTC.

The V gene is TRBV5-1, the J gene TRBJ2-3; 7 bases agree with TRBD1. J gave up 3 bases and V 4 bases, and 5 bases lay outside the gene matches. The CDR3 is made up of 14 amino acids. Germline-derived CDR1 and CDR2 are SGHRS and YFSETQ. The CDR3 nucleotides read TGCGCCAGCAGCGAGACAGGGTATACAGATACGCAGTATTTT. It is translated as CASSETGYTDTQYF.

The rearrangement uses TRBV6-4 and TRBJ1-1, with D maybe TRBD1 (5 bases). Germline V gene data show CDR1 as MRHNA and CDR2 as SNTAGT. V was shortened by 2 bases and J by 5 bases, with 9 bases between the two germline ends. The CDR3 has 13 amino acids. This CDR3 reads CASSDGGGTEAFF. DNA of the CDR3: TGTGCCAGCAGTGACGGGGGGGGAACTGAAGCTTTCTTT.

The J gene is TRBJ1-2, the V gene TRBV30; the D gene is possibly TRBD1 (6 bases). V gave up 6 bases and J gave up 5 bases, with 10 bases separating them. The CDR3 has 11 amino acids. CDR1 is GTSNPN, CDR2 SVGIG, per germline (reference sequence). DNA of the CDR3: TGTGCCTGTCACAGGGCGTATGGCTACACCTTC. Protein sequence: CACHRAYGYTF.

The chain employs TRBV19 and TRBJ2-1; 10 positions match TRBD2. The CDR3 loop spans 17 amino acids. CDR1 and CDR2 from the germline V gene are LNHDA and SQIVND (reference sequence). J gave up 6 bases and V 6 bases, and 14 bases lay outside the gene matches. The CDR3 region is CASRRLAAGGPGNEQFF. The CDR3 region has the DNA TGTGCCAGTAGACGATTAGCAGCGGGAGGGCCGGGCAATGAGCAGTTCTTC. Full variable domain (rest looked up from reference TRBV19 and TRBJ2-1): DGGITQSPKYLFRKEGQNVTLSCEQNLNHDAMYWYRQDPGQGLRLIYYSQIVNDFQKGDIAEGYSVSREKKESFPLTVTSAQKNPTAFYLCASRRLAAGGPGNEQFFGPGTRLTVL.

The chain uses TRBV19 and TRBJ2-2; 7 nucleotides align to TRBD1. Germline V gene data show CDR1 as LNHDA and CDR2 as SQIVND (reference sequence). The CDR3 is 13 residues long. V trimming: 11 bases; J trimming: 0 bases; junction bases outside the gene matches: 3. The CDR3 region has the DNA TGTGCCGGACAGGAAACGAACACCGGGGAGCTGTTTTTT. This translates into CAGQETNTGELFF.

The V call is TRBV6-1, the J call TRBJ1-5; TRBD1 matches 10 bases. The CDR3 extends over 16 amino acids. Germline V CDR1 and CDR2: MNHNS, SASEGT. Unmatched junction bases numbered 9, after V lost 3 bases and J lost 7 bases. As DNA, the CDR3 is TGTGCCAGCAGTGATCCCGGGACAGGGGTAGGGCAGCCCCAGCATTTT. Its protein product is CASSDPGTGVGQPQHF.

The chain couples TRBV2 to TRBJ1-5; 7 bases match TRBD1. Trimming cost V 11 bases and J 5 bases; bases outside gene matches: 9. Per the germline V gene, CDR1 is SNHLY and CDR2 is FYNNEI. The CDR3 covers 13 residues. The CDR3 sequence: CAGKTGNHQPQHF. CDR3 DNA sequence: TGTGCCGGTAAGACAGGGAACCATCAGCCCCAGCATTTT.

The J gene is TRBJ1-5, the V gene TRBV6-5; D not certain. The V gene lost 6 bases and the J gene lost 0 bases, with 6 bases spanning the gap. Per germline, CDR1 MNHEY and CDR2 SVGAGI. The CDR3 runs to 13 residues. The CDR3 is CASSQNSNQPQHF. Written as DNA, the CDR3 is TGTGCCAGCAGCCAAAATAGCAATCAGCCCCAGCATTTT.

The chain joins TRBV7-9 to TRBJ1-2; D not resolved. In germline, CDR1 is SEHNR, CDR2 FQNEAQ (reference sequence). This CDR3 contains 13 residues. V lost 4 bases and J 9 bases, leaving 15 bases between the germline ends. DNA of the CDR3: TGTGCCAGCAGCTCAGCTAACCCTAAACGCTACACCTTC. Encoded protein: CASSSANPKRYTF.

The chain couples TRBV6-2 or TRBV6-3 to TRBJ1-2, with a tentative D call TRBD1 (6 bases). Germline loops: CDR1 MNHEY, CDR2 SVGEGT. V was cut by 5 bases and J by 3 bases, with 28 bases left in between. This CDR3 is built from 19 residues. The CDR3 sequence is CASSLARRAPNRAHYGYTF. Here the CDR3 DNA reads TGTGCCAGCAGTCTAGCACGCCGCGCCCCGAACAGGGCTCACTATGGCTACACCTTC.

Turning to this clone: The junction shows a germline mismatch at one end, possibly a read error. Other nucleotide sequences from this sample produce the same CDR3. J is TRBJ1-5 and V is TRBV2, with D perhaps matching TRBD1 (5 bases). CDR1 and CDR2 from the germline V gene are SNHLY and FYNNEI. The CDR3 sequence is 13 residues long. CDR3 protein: CASADSSNQPQHF. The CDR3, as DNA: TGTGCCAGTGCCGACAGTAGCAATCAGCCTCAGCATTTT.

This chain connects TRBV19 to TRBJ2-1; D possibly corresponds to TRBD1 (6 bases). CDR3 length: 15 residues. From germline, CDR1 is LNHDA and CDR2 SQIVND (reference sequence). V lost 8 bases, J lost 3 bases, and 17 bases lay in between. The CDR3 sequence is CASLFGTLSYNEQFF. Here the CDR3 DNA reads TGTGCCAGTCTCTTCGGGACACTTAGCTACAATGAGCAGTTCTTC.

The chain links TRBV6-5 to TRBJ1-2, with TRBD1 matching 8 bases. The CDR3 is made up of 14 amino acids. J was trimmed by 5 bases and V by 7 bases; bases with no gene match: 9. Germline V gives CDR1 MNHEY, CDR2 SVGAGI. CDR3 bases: TGTGCCAGCACAGAAAGACAGGGGATATATGGCTACACCTTC. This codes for CASTERQGIYGYTF.